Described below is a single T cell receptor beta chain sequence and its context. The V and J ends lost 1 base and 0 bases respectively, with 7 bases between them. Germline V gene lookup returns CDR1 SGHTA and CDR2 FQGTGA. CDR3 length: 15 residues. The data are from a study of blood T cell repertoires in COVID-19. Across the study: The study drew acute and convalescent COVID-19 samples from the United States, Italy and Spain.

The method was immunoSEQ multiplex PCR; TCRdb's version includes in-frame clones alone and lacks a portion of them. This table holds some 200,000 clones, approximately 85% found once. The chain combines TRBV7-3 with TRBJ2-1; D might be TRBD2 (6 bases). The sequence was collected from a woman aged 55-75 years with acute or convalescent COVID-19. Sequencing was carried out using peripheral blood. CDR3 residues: CASSLRRGSYNEQFF. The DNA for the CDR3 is TGTGCCAGCAGCTTAAGGCGGGGCTCCTACAATGAGCAGTTCTTC.